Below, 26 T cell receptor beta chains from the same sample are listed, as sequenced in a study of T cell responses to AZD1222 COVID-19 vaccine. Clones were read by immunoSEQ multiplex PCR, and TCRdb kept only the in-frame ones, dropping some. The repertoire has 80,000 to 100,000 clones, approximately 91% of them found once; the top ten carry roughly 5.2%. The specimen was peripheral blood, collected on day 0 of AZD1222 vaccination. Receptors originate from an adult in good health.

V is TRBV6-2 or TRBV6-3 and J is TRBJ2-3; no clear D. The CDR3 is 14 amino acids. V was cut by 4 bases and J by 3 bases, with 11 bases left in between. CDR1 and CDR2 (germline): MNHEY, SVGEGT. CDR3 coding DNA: TGTGCCAGCAGTTCGTCCCGAAGGACAGATACGCAGTATTTT. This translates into CASSSSRRTDTQYF.

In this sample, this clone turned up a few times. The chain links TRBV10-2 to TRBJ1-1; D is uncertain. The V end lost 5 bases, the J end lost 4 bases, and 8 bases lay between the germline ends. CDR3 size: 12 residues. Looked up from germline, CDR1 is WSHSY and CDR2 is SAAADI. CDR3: CASSPMGTEAFF. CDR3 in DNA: TGCGCCAGCAGTCCGATGGGCACTGAAGCTTTCTTT.

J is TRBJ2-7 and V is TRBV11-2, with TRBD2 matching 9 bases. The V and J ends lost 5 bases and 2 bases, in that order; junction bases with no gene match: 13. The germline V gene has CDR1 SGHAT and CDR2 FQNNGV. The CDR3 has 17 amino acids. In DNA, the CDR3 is TGTGCCAGCAGCCCTACTTGGGGAGCGGGGGGTGCCTACGAGCAGTACTTC. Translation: CASSPTWGAGGAYEQYF.

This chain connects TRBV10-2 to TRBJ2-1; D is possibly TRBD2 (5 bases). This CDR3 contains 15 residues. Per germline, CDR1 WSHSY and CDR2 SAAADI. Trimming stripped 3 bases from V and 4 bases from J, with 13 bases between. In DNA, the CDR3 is TGCGCCAGCAGTGACGAGGGATTCTCTTACAATGAGCAGTTCTTC. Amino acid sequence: CASSDEGFSYNEQFF.

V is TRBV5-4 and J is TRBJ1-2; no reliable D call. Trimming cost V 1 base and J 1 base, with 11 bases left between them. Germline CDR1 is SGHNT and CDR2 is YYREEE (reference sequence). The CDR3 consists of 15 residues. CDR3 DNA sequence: TGTGCCAGCAGCTTGAACAGAGGAAATAACTATGGCTACACCTTC. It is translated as CASSLNRGNNYGYTF.

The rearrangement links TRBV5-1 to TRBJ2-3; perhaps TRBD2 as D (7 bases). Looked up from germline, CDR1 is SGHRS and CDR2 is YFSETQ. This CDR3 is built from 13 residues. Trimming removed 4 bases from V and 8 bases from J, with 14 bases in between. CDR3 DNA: TGCGCCAGCAGCGCGGGGGCCCCGGGTACGCAGTATTTT. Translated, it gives CASSAGAPGTQYF. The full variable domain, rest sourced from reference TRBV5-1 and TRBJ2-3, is KAGVTQTPRYLIKTRGQQVTLSCSPISGHRSVSWYQQTPGQGLQFLFEYFSETQRNKGNFPGRFSGRQFSNSRSEMNVSTLELGDSALYLCASSAGAPGTQYFGPGTRLTVL.

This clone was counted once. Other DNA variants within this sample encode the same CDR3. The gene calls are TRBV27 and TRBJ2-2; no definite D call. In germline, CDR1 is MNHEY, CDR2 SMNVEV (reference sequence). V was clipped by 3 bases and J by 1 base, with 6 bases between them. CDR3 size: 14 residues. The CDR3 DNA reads TGTGCCAGCAGTTTGTCAGGGAACACCGGGGAGCTGTTTTTT. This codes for CASSLSGNTGELFF.

CDR3 nucleotide sequence: TGTGCCAGCAGCGTAGTTCTGGGCGGGGAGCTGTTTTTT. Amino acid sequence: CASSVVLGGELFF. V is TRBV9 and J is TRBJ2-2, with no clear D. The germline V gene has CDR1 SGDLS and CDR2 YYNGEE. The germline V and J ends were trimmed by 0 bases and 7 bases, with 7 bases remaining between them. The CDR3 totals 13 residues.

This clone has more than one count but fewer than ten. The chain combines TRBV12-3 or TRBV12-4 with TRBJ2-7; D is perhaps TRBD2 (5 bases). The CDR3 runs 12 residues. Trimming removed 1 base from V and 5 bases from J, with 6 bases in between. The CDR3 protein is CASSLGRNEQYF. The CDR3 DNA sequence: TGTGCCAGCAGTTTAGGGAGGAACGAGCAGTACTTC.

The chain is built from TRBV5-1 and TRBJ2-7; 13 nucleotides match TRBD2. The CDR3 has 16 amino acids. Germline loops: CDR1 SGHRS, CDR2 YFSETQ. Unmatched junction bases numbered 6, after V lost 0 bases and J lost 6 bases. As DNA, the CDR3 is TGCGCCAGCAGCTTGGGCCCCGGACTAGCGGGAGTCGAGCAGTACTTC. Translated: CASSLGPGLAGVEQYF.

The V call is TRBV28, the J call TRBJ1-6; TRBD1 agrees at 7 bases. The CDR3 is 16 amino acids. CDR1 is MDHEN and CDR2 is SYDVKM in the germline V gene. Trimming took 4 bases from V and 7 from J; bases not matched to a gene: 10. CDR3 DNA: TGTGCCAGCAGTTACCTGGGACAGAGCCAAAATTCACCCCTCCACTTT. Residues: CASSYLGQSQNSPLHF.

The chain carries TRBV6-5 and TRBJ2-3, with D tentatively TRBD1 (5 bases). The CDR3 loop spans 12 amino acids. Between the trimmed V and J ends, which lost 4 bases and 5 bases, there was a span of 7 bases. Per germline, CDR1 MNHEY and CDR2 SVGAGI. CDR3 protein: CASSSGKDTQYF. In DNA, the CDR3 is TGTGCCAGCAGTTCAGGGAAAGATACGCAGTATTTT.

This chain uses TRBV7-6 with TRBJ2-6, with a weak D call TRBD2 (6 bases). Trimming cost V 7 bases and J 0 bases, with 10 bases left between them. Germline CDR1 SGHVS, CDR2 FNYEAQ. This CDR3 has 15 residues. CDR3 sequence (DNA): TGTGCCAGCACCCCGGGGGTCTCTGGGGCCAACGTCCTGACTTTC. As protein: CASTPGVSGANVLTF. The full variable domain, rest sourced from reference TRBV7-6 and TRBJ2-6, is GAGVSQSPRYKVTKRGQDVALRCDPISGHVSLYWYRQALGQGPEFLTYFNYEAQQDKSGLPNDRFSAERPEGSISTLTIQRTEQRDSAMYRCASTPGVSGANVLTFGAGSRLTVL.

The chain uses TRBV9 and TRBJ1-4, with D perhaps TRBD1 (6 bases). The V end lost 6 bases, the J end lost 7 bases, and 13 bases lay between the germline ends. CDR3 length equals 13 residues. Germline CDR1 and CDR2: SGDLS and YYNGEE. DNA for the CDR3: TGTGCCAGCACCACAGGGCCTGGTGAAAAACTGTTTTTT. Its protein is CASTTGPGEKLFF.

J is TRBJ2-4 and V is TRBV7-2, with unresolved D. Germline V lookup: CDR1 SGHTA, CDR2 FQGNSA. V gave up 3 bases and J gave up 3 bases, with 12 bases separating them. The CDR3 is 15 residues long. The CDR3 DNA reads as TGTGCCAGCAGCTTCCGGGTGACGATCAAAAACATTCAGTACTTC. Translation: CASSFRVTIKNIQYF. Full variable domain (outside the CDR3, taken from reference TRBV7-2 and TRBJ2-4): GAGVSQSPSNKVTEKGKDVELRCDPISGHTALYWYRQSLGQGLEFLIYFQGNSAPDKSGLPSDRFSAERTGGSVSTLTIQRTQQEDSAVYLCASSFRVTIKNIQYFGAGTRLSVL.

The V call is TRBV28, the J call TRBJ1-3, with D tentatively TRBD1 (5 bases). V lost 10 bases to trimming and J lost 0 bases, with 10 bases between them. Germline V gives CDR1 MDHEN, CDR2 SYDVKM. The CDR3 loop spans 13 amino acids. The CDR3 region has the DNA TGTGCCACCCGGGACTCCTCTGGAAACACCATATATTTT. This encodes CATRDSSGNTIYF.

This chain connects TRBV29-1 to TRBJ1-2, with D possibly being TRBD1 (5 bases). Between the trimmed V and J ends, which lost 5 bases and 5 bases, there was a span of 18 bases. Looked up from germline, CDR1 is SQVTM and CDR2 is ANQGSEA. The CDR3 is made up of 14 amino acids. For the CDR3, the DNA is TGCAGCGTTCTACTAGGTGGGGCAGGTTATGGCTACACCTTC. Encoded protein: CSVLLGGAGYGYTF.

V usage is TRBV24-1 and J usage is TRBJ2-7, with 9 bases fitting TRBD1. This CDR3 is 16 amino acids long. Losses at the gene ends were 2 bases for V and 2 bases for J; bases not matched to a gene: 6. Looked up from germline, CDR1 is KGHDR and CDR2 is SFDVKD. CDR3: CATSDSGTGSAYEQYF. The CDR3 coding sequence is TGTGCCACCAGTGATTCCGGGACAGGGTCTGCCTACGAGCAGTACTTC.

The CDR3: CASSDRGLKRSEQYF. The CDR3 DNA reads TGTGCCAGCAGTGACCGGGGACTCAAGAGGTCCGAGCAGTACTTC. The chain couples TRBV2 to TRBJ2-7, with D perhaps TRBD2 (6 bases). The V end was cut by 3 bases, the J end by 6 bases, with 18 bases between. The CDR3 runs to 15 residues. The germline V gene encodes CDR1 SNHLY and CDR2 FYNNEI.

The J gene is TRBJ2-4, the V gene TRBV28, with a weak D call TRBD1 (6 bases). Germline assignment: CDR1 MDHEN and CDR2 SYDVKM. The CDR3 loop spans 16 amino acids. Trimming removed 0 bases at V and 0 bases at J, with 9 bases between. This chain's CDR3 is CASSLWAGVAKNIQYF. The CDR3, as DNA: TGTGCCAGCAGTTTATGGGCAGGGGTAGCCAAAAACATTCAGTACTTC.

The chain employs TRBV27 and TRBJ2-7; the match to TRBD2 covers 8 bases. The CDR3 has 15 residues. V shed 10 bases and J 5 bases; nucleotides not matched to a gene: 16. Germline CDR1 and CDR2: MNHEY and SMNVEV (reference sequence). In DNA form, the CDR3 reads TGTGCCACCACCGCGGGTTACGGGAGGGCTGACGAGCAGTACTTC. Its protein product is CATTAGYGRADEQYF.

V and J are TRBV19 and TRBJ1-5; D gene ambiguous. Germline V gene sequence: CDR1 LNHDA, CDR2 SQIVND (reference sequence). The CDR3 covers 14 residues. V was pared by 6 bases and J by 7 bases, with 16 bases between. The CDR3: CASRVAGFGQPQHF. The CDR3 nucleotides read TGTGCCAGTAGAGTAGCGGGGTTTGGACAGCCCCAGCATTTT.

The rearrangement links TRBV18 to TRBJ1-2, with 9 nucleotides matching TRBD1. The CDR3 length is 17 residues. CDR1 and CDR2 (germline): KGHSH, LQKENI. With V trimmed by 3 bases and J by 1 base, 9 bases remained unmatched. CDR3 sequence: CASSPNEGTGINYGYTF. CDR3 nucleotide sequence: TGTGCCAGCTCACCGAACGAGGGGACAGGGATTAACTATGGCTACACCTTC.

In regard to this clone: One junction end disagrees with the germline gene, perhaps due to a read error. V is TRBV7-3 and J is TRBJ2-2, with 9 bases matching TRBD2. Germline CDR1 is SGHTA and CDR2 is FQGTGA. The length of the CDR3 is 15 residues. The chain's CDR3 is CASSLGLAKTGELFF. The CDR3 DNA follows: TGTGCCAGCAGCTTAGGACTAGCGAAGACCGGGGAGCTGTTTTTT.

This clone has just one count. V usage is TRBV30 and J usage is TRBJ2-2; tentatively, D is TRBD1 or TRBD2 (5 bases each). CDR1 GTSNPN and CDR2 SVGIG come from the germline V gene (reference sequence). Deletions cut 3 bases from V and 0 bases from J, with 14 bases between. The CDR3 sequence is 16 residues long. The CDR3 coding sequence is TGTGCCTGGAGCCACCTCTTGGGGGCGAACACCGGGGAGCTGTTTTTT. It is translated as CAWSHLLGANTGELFF.

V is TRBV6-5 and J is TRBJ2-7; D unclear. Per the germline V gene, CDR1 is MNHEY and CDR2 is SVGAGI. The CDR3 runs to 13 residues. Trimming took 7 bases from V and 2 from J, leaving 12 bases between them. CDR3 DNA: TGTGCCAGCACCATAGGGTTTACCTACGAGCAGTACTTC. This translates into CASTIGFTYEQYF.